A selection of T cell receptor beta chains follows, all from one sample in a study of shared clonotypes between healthy human individuals. The repertoire was sequenced with immunoSEQ multiplex PCR; TCRdb's copy has only in-frame clones and lacks some. The table includes roughly 2.4 million clones, 95% detected once. Source material: naive CD4+ T cells sorted from blood. The receptor set was obtained from a young man in good health. Both conserved end residues are part of each CDR3. D genes are given only for firm matches. Expanded clones are given a class, and other clones once, few, many or no size at all.

v_gene,d_gene,abundance,j_gene,CDR3nt,CDR3aa
TRBV19,.,.,TRBJ2-7,TGTGCCAGTAGTATTCGTGGCCTGTCCTACGAGCAGTACTTC,CASSIRGLSYEQYF
TRBV9,TRBD2,.,TRBJ2-3,TGTGCCAGCAGCCCCCGAGAGTGGGAGGGTACCACAGATACGCAGTATTTT,CASSPREWEGTTDTQYF
TRBV10-3,TRBD2,.,TRBJ2-2,TGTGCCATCAGTGAGTCGCCTAGCGGGAGTGACGGGGAGCTGTTTTTT,CAISESPSGSDGELFF
TRBV6-5,.,.,TRBJ2-7,TGTGCCAGCAGTTACGGGCGGAGCCCGGTTAGCGAGCAGTACTTC,CASSYGRSPVSEQYF
TRBV11-2,.,.,TRBJ2-1,TGTGCCAGCAGCTTTACCGACTCCTACAATGAGCAGTTCTTC,CASSFTDSYNEQFF
TRBV30,.,.,TRBJ2-2,TGTGCCTGCCGGGGGCAGAACACCGGGGAGCTGTTTTTT,CACRGQNTGELFF
TRBV7-6,.,.,TRBJ1-2,TGTGCCAGCAGCCCCGCTACCCATTCCTATGGCTACACCTTC,CASSPATHSYGYTF
TRBV5-1,.,.,TRBJ2-3,TGCGCCAGCAGCTTTTTCGCTCAGGATACGCAGTATTTT,CASSFFAQDTQYF
TRBV30,TRBD2,.,TRBJ2-7,TGTGCCTGGAATGAGGCGGGACTAGTCTTATTCGGCGAGCAGTACTTC,CAWNEAGLVLFGEQYF
TRBV7-9,TRBD1,.,TRBJ1-2,TGTGCCAGCAGCTTAGGGACAGGGGCGGATAACTATGGCTACACCTTC,CASSLGTGADNYGYTF
TRBV7-7,.,.,TRBJ1-1,TGTGCTAGCAGCTTAGAGCGGGCAGGAGGGCCTCGGAGCACTGAAGCTTTCTTT,CASSLERAGGPRSTEAFF
TRBV7-9,.,once,TRBJ1-1,TGTGCCAGCAGCTTTTCTATGAACACTGAAGCTTTCTTT,CASSFSMNTEAFF
TRBV5-4,.,.,TRBJ1-6,TGTGCCAGCAGCTTTAGGGCTTCGGGGGGACCCTATAATTCACCCCTCCACTTT,CASSFRASGGPYNSPLHF
TRBV5-8,.,few,TRBJ1-4,TGTGCCAGCAGCCATGGGACGGGAAACAATGAAAAACTGTTTTTT,CASSHGTGNNEKLFF
TRBV6-5,.,few,TRBJ1-2,TGTGCCAGCAGTTATAACAGGCAGAACTATGGCTACACCTTC,CASSYNRQNYGYTF
TRBV5-1,.,.,TRBJ1-4,TGCGCCAGCAGCCTTCGACCAGGGGAGGGTGAAAAACTGTTTTTT,CASSLRPGEGEKLFF
TRBV12-5,.,.,TRBJ1-6,.,CASGLEREMTGENNSPLHF
TRBV7-9,.,.,TRBJ1-3,TGTGCCAGCAGCTTTGGGGGGCCTGGAAACACCATATATTTT,CASSFGGPGNTIYF
TRBV11-2,TRBD2,.,TRBJ2-2,TGTGCCAGCGAATCCGGGACTAGCGGGACCGGGGAGCTGTTTTTT,CASESGTSGTGELFF